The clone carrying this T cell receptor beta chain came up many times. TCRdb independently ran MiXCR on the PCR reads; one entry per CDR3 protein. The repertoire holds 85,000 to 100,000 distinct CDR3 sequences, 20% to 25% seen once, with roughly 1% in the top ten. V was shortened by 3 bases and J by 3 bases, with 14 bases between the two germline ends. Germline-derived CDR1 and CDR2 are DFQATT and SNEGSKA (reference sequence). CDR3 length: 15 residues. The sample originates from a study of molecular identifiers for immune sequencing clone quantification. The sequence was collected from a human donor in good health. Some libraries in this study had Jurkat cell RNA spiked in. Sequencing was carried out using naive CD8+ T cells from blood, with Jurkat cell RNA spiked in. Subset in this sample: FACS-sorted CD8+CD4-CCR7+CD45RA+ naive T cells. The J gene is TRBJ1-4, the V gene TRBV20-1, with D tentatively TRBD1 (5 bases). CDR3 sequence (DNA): TGCAGTGCTAGGCCCAGGGAGAGGGCTAATGAAAAACTGTTTTTT. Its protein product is CSARPRERANEKLFF.